The 28 T cell receptor beta chains listed next were all sequenced from one sample in a study of CD8+CD57+ T cells in acquired aplastic anemia. The use of genomic DNA as template underpinned the TCR beta VDJ and CDR3 profiling. One entry per CDR3 protein results from TCRdb running MiXCR on the reads. The sample consists of around 150,000 distinct CDR3 sequences, approximately 43% of them appearing once. The specimen was sorted CD4+, CD8+, or CD8+CD57+ T cells (not recorded which) from PBMCs. Every receptor here comes from a human donor in good health.

The chain has TRBV19 and TRBJ2-3; D is undetermined. The CDR3 is 13 amino acids. Germline lookup yields CDR1 LNHDA and CDR2 SQIVND (reference sequence). The V end lost 0 bases, the J end lost 8 bases, and 9 bases lay between the germline ends. The CDR3 sequence: CASSIDRFGTQYF. DNA for the CDR3: TGTGCCAGTAGTATAGATCGGTTTGGTACGCAGTATTTT.

This clonotype was observed at least ten times. The V call is TRBV5-4, the J call TRBJ2-1; 8 bases align to TRBD2. V shed 7 bases, J shed 14 bases, and the junction held 14 bases outside the gene matches. CDR1 and CDR2 from the germline V gene are SGHNT and YYREEE (reference sequence). The CDR3 runs 13 residues. The CDR3 sequence: CASRAGSGRFEFF. The CDR3 DNA sequence: TGTGCCAGCCGGGCCGGAAGCGGGAGATTTGAGTTCTTC.

DNA for the CDR3: TGTGCCAGCAGTTCCCCCGGGACAGGGGATCAGCCCCAGCATTTT. Amino acid sequence: CASSSPGTGDQPQHF. V is TRBV28 and J is TRBJ1-5; 10 bases line up with TRBD1. J lost 5 bases, V lost 4 bases, and 5 bases had no gene match. This CDR3 spans 15 amino acids. Per the germline V gene, CDR1 is MDHEN and CDR2 is SYDVKM. The complete variable domain, with remaining parts taken from reference TRBV28 and TRBJ1-5, reads DVKVTQSSRYLVKRTGEKVFLECVQDMDHENMFWYRQDPGLGLRLIYFSYDVKMKEKGDIPEGYSVSREKKERFSLILESASTNQTSMYLCASSSPGTGDQPQHFGDGTRLSIL.

Regarding this clonotype: Possible read error: a much larger clone is one base away. J is TRBJ1-1 and V is TRBV5-1; no clear D. Germline CDR1 SGHRS, CDR2 YFSETQ. CDR3 length: 16 amino acids. The CDR3 region has the DNA TGCACCAGCAGCTTCTTCGTGGGAGGCGGGAACACTGAAGCTTTCTTT. Its translation is CTSSFFVGGGNTEAFF.

The table lists this clonotype with many counts. V gene TRBV19 combines with J gene TRBJ1-1; 8 nucleotides match TRBD1. Trimming removed 4 bases from V and 1 base from J; junction bases left unmatched: 5. The germline CDR1 and CDR2 sequences are LNHDA and SQIVND (reference sequence). The CDR3 covers 15 residues. The CDR3 DNA follows: TGTGCCAGTAGTACGGCCGGGACAGGGAACACTGAAGCTTTCTTT. It encodes CASSTAGTGNTEAFF.

This clonotype has only one observation. The CDR3 loop reads CSARSSGANVLTF. CDR3 nucleotides: TGCAGTGCTAGATCCTCTGGGGCCAACGTCCTGACTTTC. This rearrangement joins TRBV20-1 to TRBJ2-6; no clear D. V was shortened by 2 bases and J by 0 bases, with 2 bases between the two germline ends. CDR3 length: 13 amino acids. Germline CDR1 is DFQATT and CDR2 is SNEGSKA (reference sequence).

The rearrangement joins TRBV29-1 to TRBJ2-7; the D gene is possibly TRBD2 (6 bases). The CDR3 runs 10 residues. The germline V and J ends were trimmed by 7 bases and 6 bases, with 10 bases remaining between them. Germline CDR1 and CDR2: SQVTM and ANQGSEA. This CDR3 reads CSAGSFEQYF. The CDR3 DNA reads as TGCAGCGCCGGGAGTTTCGAGCAGTACTTC.

The V and J genes are TRBV10-3 and TRBJ2-5; TRBD2 agrees at 14 bases. The V gene end was trimmed by 10 bases and the J gene end by 4 bases; junction bases not matched to a gene: 11. Germline V CDR1 and CDR2: ENHRY, SYGVKD. CDR3 length equals 16 residues. The CDR3 region is CASRAGLAGDSETQYF. In DNA, the CDR3 is TGTGCCAGCAGGGCGGGACTAGCGGGGGACTCAGAGACCCAGTACTTC.

The chain has TRBV12-3 or TRBV12-4 and TRBJ2-2, with D maybe TRBD1 (5 bases). This CDR3 contains 15 residues. Trimming cost V 4 bases and J 1 base, with 10 bases left between them. The CDR3 bases are TGTGCCAGCAGTTCAGGCAGGGTGAACACCGGGGAGCTGTTTTTT. As protein: CASSSGRVNTGELFF.

This clonotype occurred many times. The gene calls are TRBV7-2 and TRBJ2-3, with 8 bases that match TRBD1. Germline loops: CDR1 SGHTA, CDR2 FQGNSA. The V gene end was trimmed by 5 bases and the J gene end by 4 bases; junction bases not matched to a gene: 11. CDR3 size: 16 residues. CDR3 nucleotide sequence: TGTGCCAGCAGCCACAGGGGCAGGGGGCGGTCAGATACGCAGTATTTT. Protein product: CASSHRGRGRSDTQYF. The full variable domain, completed using reference TRBV7-2 and TRBJ2-3, is GAGVSQSPSNKVTEKGKDVELRCDPISGHTALYWYRQSLGQGLEFLIYFQGNSAPDKSGLPSDRFSAERTGGSVSTLTIQRTQQEDSAVYLCASSHRGRGRSDTQYFGPGTRLTVL.

This clonotype was seen only a few times. The chain combines TRBV15 with TRBJ2-7; D is undetermined. The germline gives CDR1 LNHNV, CDR2 YYDKDF (reference sequence). V gave up 0 bases and J gave up 4 bases, with 7 bases separating them. There are 13 residues in the CDR3. The CDR3 loop reads CATSRDRSYEQYF. The CDR3 DNA follows: TGTGCCACCAGCAGAGATCGCAGTTACGAGCAGTACTTC.

The chain is built from TRBV7-3 and TRBJ2-7; TRBD1 matches 9 bases. The CDR3 is 12 residues long. Germline-derived CDR1 and CDR2 are SGHTA and FQGTGA. V shed 5 bases, J shed 5 bases, and the junction held 1 base outside the gene matches. As DNA, the CDR3 is TGTGCCAGCAGCACAGGGGGCGACGAGCAGTACTTC. It encodes CASSTGGDEQYF. Complete variable domain (other parts from reference TRBV7-3 and TRBJ2-7): GAGVSQTPSNKVTEKGKYVELRCDPISGHTALYWYRQSLGQGPEFLIYFQGTGAADDSGLPNDRFFAVRPEGSVSTLKIQRTERGDSAVYLCASSTGGDEQYFGPGTRLTVT.

This chain connects TRBV24-1 to TRBJ2-2; 9 bases agree with TRBD1. The germline V gene has CDR1 KGHDR and CDR2 SFDVKD. The CDR3 extends over 16 amino acids. Trimming removed 3 bases from V and 6 bases from J; junction bases left unmatched: 7. CDR3 protein: CATSDGYRDRAGELFF. As DNA, the CDR3 is TGTGCCACCAGTGATGGCTACCGGGACAGGGCCGGGGAGCTGTTTTTT.

This clonotype was picked up one time. The V gene is TRBV11-3, the J gene TRBJ2-7; D gene unclear. The CDR3 covers 14 residues. Deletions cut 0 bases from V and 5 bases from J, with 11 bases between. Germline loops: CDR1 SGHNT, CDR2 YENEEA. The CDR3 spells CASSLDRAAHEQYF. CDR3 coding DNA: TGTGCCAGCAGCTTAGACCGGGCGGCCCACGAGCAGTACTTC.

In this sample, this clonotype turned up many times. The chain recombines TRBV19 with TRBJ1-5, with D uncertain. This CDR3 spans 16 amino acids. The germline gives CDR1 LNHDA, CDR2 SQIVND (reference sequence). The ends were cut back, 3 bases at V and 0 bases at J, with 12 bases in the middle. This chain's CDR3 is CASSISGAHSNQPQHF. For the CDR3, the DNA is TGTGCCAGTAGTATTAGTGGAGCCCATAGCAATCAGCCCCAGCATTTT.

This clonotype has ten or more counts. V usage is TRBV27 and J usage is TRBJ1-2, with 7 bases that match TRBD1. Per germline, CDR1 MNHEY and CDR2 SMNVEV (reference sequence). The CDR3 has 15 residues. Trimming cost V 5 bases and J 2 bases; bases outside gene matches: 8. DNA for the CDR3: TGTGCCAGCAGTCCAACGACAGGGCTCAACTATGGCTACACCTTC. It specifies CASSPTTGLNYGYTF.

This chain joins TRBV19 and TRBJ2-2; weak D call: TRBD2 (6 bases). Trimming took 9 bases from V and 6 from J, leaving 17 bases between them. CDR1 is LNHDA, CDR2 SQIVND, per germline (reference sequence). The CDR3 spans 14 residues. CDR3 bases: TGTGCCAGCAGCTCGGCGGGGATTGCCGGGGAGCTGTTTTTT. Translating gives CASSSAGIAGELFF.

V is TRBV20-1 and J is TRBJ2-2; 9 bases are a match to TRBD2. J lost 1 base, V lost 2 bases, and 5 bases had no gene match. Germline V gene data show CDR1 as DFQATT and CDR2 as SNEGSKA (reference sequence). The CDR3 is 16 residues long. CDR3 residues: CSARLAGPENTGELFF. For the CDR3, the DNA is TGCAGTGCTAGACTAGCGGGGCCCGAGAACACCGGGGAGCTGTTTTTT.

The chain is built from TRBV7-9 and TRBJ2-7; 9 nucleotides match TRBD1. The CDR3 contains 13 residues. The V gene's germline CDR1 is SEHNR and CDR2 FQNEAQ (reference sequence). V lost 5 bases, J lost 4 bases, and 3 bases stayed unmatched. CDR3 loop: CASSQQGAYEQYF. Written as DNA, the CDR3 is TGTGCCAGCAGCCAACAGGGGGCATACGAGCAGTACTTC.

This clonotype was observed at least ten times. The chain combines TRBV6-1 with TRBJ1-1; no firm D call. The germline V gene has CDR1 MNHNS and CDR2 SASEGT. Trimming removed 3 bases from V and 7 bases from J, with 6 bases in between. The CDR3 extends over 11 amino acids. The CDR3 protein is CASSDLLEAFF. The CDR3 coding sequence is TGTGCCAGCAGTGACCTGCTTGAAGCTTTCTTT.

The chain combines TRBV2 with TRBJ2-7, with TRBD2 as a possible D gene (5 bases). In germline, CDR1 is SNHLY, CDR2 FYNNEI. This CDR3 is 14 amino acids long. V lost 4 bases and J 4 bases, leaving 14 bases between the germline ends. The CDR3 nucleotides are TGTGCCAGCAGTGTCCAGCGTTCGGGGTACGAGCAGTACTTC. The encoded protein is CASSVQRSGYEQYF.

The chain couples TRBV19 to TRBJ2-7, with D possibly TRBD1 on 6 matching bases. V lost 3 bases, J lost 4 bases, and 16 bases lay in between. Germline CDR1 LNHDA, CDR2 SQIVND (reference sequence). The CDR3 totals 15 residues. In DNA form, the CDR3 reads TGTGCCAGTAGTATGGGGGACAACGACTTGTACGAGCAGTACTTC. It encodes CASSMGDNDLYEQYF.

This chain joins TRBV4-1 and TRBJ1-3; tentatively, D is TRBD1 (6 bases). Trimming removed 5 bases at V and 0 bases at J, with 14 bases between. There are 16 residues in the CDR3. Germline CDR1 reads MGHRA; CDR2 reads YSYEKL. CDR3 DNA sequence: TGCGCCAGCAGCGAAGGACAGTCCCGCTCTGGAAACACCATATATTTT. It codes for CASSEGQSRSGNTIYF.

The V gene is TRBV9, the J gene TRBJ2-1; 8 bases are a match to TRBD1. Germline CDR1 is SGDLS and CDR2 is YYNGEE. The CDR3 has 15 amino acids. The V and J ends lost 4 bases and 5 bases, in that order; junction bases with no gene match: 8. This CDR3 is CASSPQGAMHNEQFF. Written as DNA, the CDR3 is TGTGCCAGCAGCCCGCAGGGGGCGATGCACAATGAGCAGTTCTTC.

This clonotype showed up many times. The genes are TRBV10-3 and TRBJ2-1; 8 nucleotides match TRBD2. The CDR3 runs to 16 residues. Germline loops: CDR1 ENHRY, CDR2 SYGVKD. The V gene end was trimmed by 10 bases and the J gene end by 7 bases; junction bases not matched to a gene: 18. The CDR3 coding sequence is TGTGCCACCAGGCCGGGAGGGAATCAAATCACGAATGAGCAGTTCTTC. Translating gives CATRPGGNQITNEQFF.

This clonotype was seen ten or more times. The rearrangement joins TRBV5-1 to TRBJ2-2; TRBD1 matches at 7 bases. Unmatched junction bases numbered 5, after V lost 0 bases and J lost 6 bases. CDR1 SGHRS and CDR2 YFSETQ come from the germline V gene. CDR3 size: 15 residues. CDR3 coding DNA: TGCGCCAGCAGCTTGGCCCACCAGGGGGCCGGGGAGCTGTTTTTT. It translates to CASSLAHQGAGELFF.

This clonotype was counted only a few times. The chain combines TRBV24-1 with TRBJ1-6; 7 bases align to TRBD1. V shed 9 bases, J shed 4 bases, and the junction held 5 bases outside the gene matches. Per the germline V gene, CDR1 is KGHDR and CDR2 is SFDVKD. The CDR3 spans 14 residues. DNA of the CDR3: TGTGCCACCTACGAGGGACAGTATAATTCACCCCTCCACTTT. Translation: CATYEGQYNSPLHF.

The V call is TRBV2, the J call TRBJ1-3, with D maybe TRBD1 (6 bases). This CDR3 spans 14 amino acids. V lost 3 bases and J lost 3, with 9 bases in between. CDR1 is SNHLY and CDR2 is FYNNEI in the germline V gene. The CDR3 loop is CASSDMDSGNTIYF. CDR3 DNA: TGTGCCAGCAGTGATATGGACAGTGGAAACACCATATATTTT.